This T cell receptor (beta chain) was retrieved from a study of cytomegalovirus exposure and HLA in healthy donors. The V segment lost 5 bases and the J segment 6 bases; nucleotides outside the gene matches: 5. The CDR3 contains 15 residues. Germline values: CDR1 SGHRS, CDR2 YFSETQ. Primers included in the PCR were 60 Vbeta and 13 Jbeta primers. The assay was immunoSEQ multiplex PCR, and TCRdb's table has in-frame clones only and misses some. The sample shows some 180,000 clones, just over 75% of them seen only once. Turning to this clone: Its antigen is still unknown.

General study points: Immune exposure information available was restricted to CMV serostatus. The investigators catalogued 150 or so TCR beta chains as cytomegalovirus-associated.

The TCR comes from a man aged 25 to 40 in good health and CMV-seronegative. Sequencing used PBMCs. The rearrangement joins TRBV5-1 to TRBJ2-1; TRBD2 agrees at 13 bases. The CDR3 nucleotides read TGCGCCAGCAGTCAGGGACTAGCGGGGACCAATGAGCAGTTCTTC. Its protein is CASSQGLAGTNEQFF.